This TCR beta chain was sequenced in a study of T cells in Graves' hyperthyroidism and ophthalmopathy (dated by TCRdb to between 2019 and 2020). At the level of the whole study: Peripheral blood was sampled at the time of initial diagnosis, prior to any treatment. Prospective prediction of ophthalmopathy was tested in an independent validation cohort of 18 to 20 hyperthyroidism patients and around 16 patients who later progressed to ophthalmopathy. The paper reports TCR Vbeta CDR3 sequencing of approximately 130 peripheral blood samples: fewer than 50 ophthalmopathy, around 80 hyperthyroidism and around 17 progressor patients. To identify TCR V-J signatures that set the groups apart, the researchers used a discovery cohort of about a hundred patients, made up of around 42 with Graves' ophthalmopathy and some 55 with stable Graves' hyperthyroidism. Following sampling, methimazole starting at 30 mg daily was given to hyperthyroidism patients, and high-dose intravenous methylprednisolone was given to ophthalmopathy patients. The study also compared thyroid tissue and blood T-cell repertoires from roughly six Graves' hyperthyroidism patients. The 75 to 100 discovery patients were divided at random into training and test sets in a 7:3 ratio.

The junction shows trimming of 5 bases on V and 1 base on J, and the gene matches do not reach 7 bases of it. The germline V gene specifies MNHNS as CDR1 and SASEGT as CDR2. From the cysteine up to the phenylalanine, the CDR3 has a length of 16 residues. Of the read, only the CDR3 DNA is kept; its 48 bases are in frame from base 1. The TCR beta CDR3 regions were amplified from RNA transcripts. The TCR CDR3 was subjected to a first round of RT-PCR using the HTBI primer set and the Qiagen OneStep RT-PCR kit. Libraries were constructed in a second round of multiplex PCR, after which size selection and purification were performed. The libraries were sequenced on an Illumina HiSeq2000 using paired-end 100 bp reads. From the authors' description of their analysis: SOAPnuke was used to process the raw data, removing reads that contained adapters or uncalled bases, had a mean Phred below 15, or lacked an exact match to the constant primer or identifier. High-quality paired reads were merged using COPE v1.2.5, and each unique nucleotide sequence was defined as a clonotype. Clonotypes were aligned to IMGT TRBV, TRBD and TRBJ reference segments using MiTCR v1.1. Analysis was restricted to V-J combinations with a frequency above 0.0001, which covered roughly 99% of repertoires. The TCS score was defined as the ratio of F50 (clonal expansion) to E x V (chaos), calculated using BLOSUM62-based TCRdist between CDR3 peptides within each V-J. Welch's t-statistics and random forest reduced 500 to 550 V-J features to under 15, which were used in a naive Bayes classifier (R e1071). Using fastp at Q25 and MiXCR, TCRdb reprocessed the public reads and kept productive beta chains. Each entry is one CDR3 protein sequence, shown with its most common DNA and genes. The authors' filters were not applied to this entry. This sample is represented by about 700,000 distinct CDR3 sequences; approximately 14% of them were singletons. Roughly a tenth of the sample is held by the ten biggest clonotypes.

Results and caveats for the whole study, not just this receptor: Sample size was not statistically predetermined, and investigators were not blinded to group allocation. A 13 V-J signature model separated ophthalmopathy from stable hyperthyroidism, with about 88% sensitivity and 81.08% specificity in cross-validation and 80%/75% in testing. In validation, the model predicted progression to ophthalmopathy with approximately 71% sensitivity and around 72% specificity, a median of about 6.7 months before onset. Most expanded thyroid clonotypes (frequency above 0.001) were also detected in blood, a finding suggesting that blood repertoires may reflect thyroid immune responses.

A patient counted as having stable Graves' hyperthyroidism if no progression to ophthalmopathy occurred over 18 months of follow-up. Hyperthyroidism patients were newly diagnosed, with disease duration under 2 months, and aged 18 to 65 years. Exclusion was applied to patients with uncontrolled infections, other autoimmune diseases, pregnancy or lactation. Diagnoses were based on clinical symptoms, serum thyroxine and TRAb, thyroid ultrasound and orbital computed tomography. Ficoll-Paque density gradient centrifugation was used to isolate PBMCs from about 10 ml of fresh peripheral blood. Trizol reagent was used to extract total RNA, and RNA quality was then checked on an Agilent 2100 Bioanalyzer. Only one count was recorded for this clonotype. The antigen this receptor binds is unknown. Per-base quality was not reported, and no clone a single base away is much larger than it. A single read makes a weak case.

The clonotype originates from a woman aged 18-30 years with Graves' hyperthyroidism. The chain couples TRBV6-1 to TRBJ2-1, and 8 junctional nucleotides match TRBD2. The sample comprised blood. Here is the DNA: TGTGCCAGCAGTCGTAGCGGGATGCTTTCCTACAATGAGCAGTTCTTC. Its translation is CASSRSGMLSYNEQFF.